This TCR beta chain was sequenced during a study of blood T cell repertoires in COVID-19. Whole-study context: Sites in the United States, Italy and Spain provided acute and convalescent COVID-19 samples.

There are 12 residues in the CDR3. Germline V lookup: CDR1 SEHNR, CDR2 FQNEAQ (reference sequence). Trimming took 3 bases from V and 4 from J, leaving 6 bases between them. Authors' data handling: Amplification with reference gene primers provided the estimates of nucleated cell counts. Profiling relied on immunoSEQ multiplex PCR, and the TCRdb table lists in-frame clones only, not all of them. Clone size and the V and J calls come from that table; the DNA yielded D and trimming. The sample shows some 250,000 clones, approximately 90% of them seen only once. The chain employs TRBV7-9 and TRBJ1-2; D remains unclear. This TCR derives from a woman between 40 and 50 years old who had recovered from COVID-19. Sequencing used peripheral blood. DNA of the CDR3: TGTGCCAGCAGCTTCGACACCTATGGCTACACCTTC. Protein: CASSFDTYGYTF.